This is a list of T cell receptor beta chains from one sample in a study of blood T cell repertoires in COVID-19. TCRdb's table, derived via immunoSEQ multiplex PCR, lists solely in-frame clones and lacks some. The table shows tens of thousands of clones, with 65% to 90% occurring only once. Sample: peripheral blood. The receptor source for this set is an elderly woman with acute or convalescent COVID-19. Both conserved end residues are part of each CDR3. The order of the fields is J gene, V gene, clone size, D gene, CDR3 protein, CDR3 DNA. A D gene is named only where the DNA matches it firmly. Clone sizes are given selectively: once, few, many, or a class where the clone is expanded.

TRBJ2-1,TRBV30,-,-,CAWSRGSSYNEQFF,TGTGCCTGGAGTCGGGGTAGCTCCTACAATGAGCAGTTCTTC
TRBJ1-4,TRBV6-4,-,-,CASSDSRQGHEKLFF,TGTGCCAGCAGTGACTCGAGGCAGGGCCATGAAAAACTGTTTTTT
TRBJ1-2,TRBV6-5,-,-,CASSYSWGLHYGYTF,TGTGCCAGCAGTTACTCGTGGGGCCTCCACTATGGCTACACCTTC
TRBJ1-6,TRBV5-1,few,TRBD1,CASSLDRGQDSPLHF,TGCGCCAGCAGCTTGGACAGGGGGCAGGATTCACCCCTCCACTTT
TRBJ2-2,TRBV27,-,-,CASSLSITTVNTGELFF,TGTGCCAGCAGTTTATCGATTACGACAGTGAACACCGGGGAGCTGTTTTTT
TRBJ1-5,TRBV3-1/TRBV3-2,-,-,CASSQEENQPQHF,TGTGCCAGCAGCCAAGAGGAGAATCAGCCCCAGCATTTT
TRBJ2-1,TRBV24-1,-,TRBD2,CATSAPSGSSYNEQFF,TGTGCCACCAGTGCCCCTAGCGGGAGCTCCTACAATGAGCAGTTCTTC
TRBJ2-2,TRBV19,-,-,CASSETGHRNTGELFF,TGTGCCAGTAGCGAGACTGGACACCGGAACACCGGGGAGCTGTTTTTT
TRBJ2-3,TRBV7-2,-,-,CASSSPPYTDTQYF,TGTGCCAGCAGCTCACCCCCCTACACAGATACGCAGTATTTT
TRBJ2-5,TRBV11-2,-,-,CASSLVPPQGKETQYF,TGTGCCAGCAGCTTAGTCCCGCCCCAGGGGAAAGAGACCCAGTACTTC
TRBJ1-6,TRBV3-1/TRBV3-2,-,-,CASGNRVDNSPLHF,TGTGCCAGCGGTAACAGGGTCGATAATTCACCCCTCCACTTT
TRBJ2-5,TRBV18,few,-,CASSPRIRDWAQYF,TGTGCCAGCTCACCCAGGATCAGAGATTGGGCCCAGTACTTC
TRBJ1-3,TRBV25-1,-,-,CASSDRPGSGNTIYF,TGTGCCAGCAGTGACCGACCCGGGTCGGGAAACACCATATATTTT
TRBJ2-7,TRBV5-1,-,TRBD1,CASSGRQGVASYEQYF,TGCGCCAGCAGCGGGAGACAGGGGGTTGCCTCCTACGAGCAGTACTTC
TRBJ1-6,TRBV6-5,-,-,CASSLTGLYNSPLHF,TGTGCCAGCAGTCTCACAGGGCTGTATAATTCACCCCTCCACTTT
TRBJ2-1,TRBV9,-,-,CASSGRRNNEQFF,TGTGCCAGCAGCGGGCGGAGAAACAATGAGCAGTTCTTC
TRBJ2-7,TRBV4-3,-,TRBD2,CASRLRDYYEQYF,TGCGCCAGCAGACTCCGGGACTATTACGAGCAGTACTTC
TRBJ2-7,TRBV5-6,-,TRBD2,CASRLAGYYEQYF,TGTGCCAGCAGGCTAGCGGGATACTACGAGCAGTACTTC
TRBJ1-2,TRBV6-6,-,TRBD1,CASSRGGQGAYGYTF,TGTGCCAGCAGTCGAGGGGGACAGGGTGCCTATGGCTACACCTTC
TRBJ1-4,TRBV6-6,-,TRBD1,CASSSGTGREKLFF,TGTGCCAGCAGTTCCGGGACAGGGCGGGAAAAACTGTTTTTT
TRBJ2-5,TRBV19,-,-,CASSIRAGQPGKETQYF,TGTGCCAGTAGTATTAGGGCGGGCCAACCCGGAAAGGAGACCCAGTACTTC
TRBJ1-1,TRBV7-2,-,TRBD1,CASSALGQTSTEAFF,TGTGCCAGCAGCGCATTGGGACAGACTAGCACTGAAGCTTTCTTT
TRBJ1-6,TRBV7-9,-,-,CASRPQGNSPLHF,TGTGCCAGCAGGCCCCAGGGGAATTCACCCCTCCACTTT
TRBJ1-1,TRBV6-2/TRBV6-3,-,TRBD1,CASSWTGIGTEAFF,TGTGCCAGCAGTTGGACAGGGATCGGCACTGAAGCTTTCTTT
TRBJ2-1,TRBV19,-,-,CASSIFAGEYNEQFF,TGTGCCAGTAGTATATTTGCGGGCGAATACAATGAGCAGTTCTTC
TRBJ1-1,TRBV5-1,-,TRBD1,CASRRGQEGEAFF,TGCGCCAGCAGGAGAGGACAGGAGGGGGAAGCTTTCTTT
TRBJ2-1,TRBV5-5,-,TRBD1,CASSPRIRTGNEQFF,TGTGCCAGCAGCCCCCGTATTCGGACAGGCAATGAGCAGTTCTTC
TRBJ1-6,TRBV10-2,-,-,CASSVRDSPLHF,TGCGCCAGCAGCGTCCGGGATTCACCCCTCCACTTT
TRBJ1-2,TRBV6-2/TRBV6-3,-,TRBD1,CASSYSKGQGYGYTF,TGTGCCAGCAGTTACTCGAAGGGACAGGGCTATGGCTACACCTTC
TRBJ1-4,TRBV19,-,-,CASSWEGLSEKLFF,TGTGCCAGTAGCTGGGAGGGCTTAAGTGAAAAACTGTTTTTT
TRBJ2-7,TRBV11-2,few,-,CASTTGRKGIEQYF,TGTGCCAGCACCACGGGTCGAAAAGGAATAGAGCAGTACTTC
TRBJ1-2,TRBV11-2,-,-,CASRAGVTDYGYTF,TGTGCCAGCAGGGCGGGGGTCACGGACTATGGCTACACCTTC
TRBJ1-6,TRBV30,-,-,CAWSRGMEGYSPLHF,TGTGCCTGGAGCCGGGGGATGGAGGGGTATTCACCCCTCCACTTT
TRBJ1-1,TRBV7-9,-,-,CASSLGQGGNTEAFF,TGTGCCAGCAGCTTAGGGCAGGGAGGGAACACTGAAGCTTTCTTT
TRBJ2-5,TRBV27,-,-,CASTPLVGQETQYF,TGTGCCAGCACCCCCCTGGTCGGCCAAGAGACCCAGTACTTC
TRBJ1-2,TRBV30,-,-,CAWNTGFSYGYTF,TGTGCCTGGAATACAGGGTTTTCCTATGGCTACACCTTC
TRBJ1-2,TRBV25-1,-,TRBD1,CASSEDLRGRHGYTF,TGTGCCAGCAGTGAAGATTTAAGGGGGCGCCATGGCTACACCTTC
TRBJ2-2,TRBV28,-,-,CASRPRRATGELFF,TGTGCCAGCAGACCACGGAGGGCCACCGGGGAGCTGTTTTTT